Shown below are 25 T cell receptor beta chains from a single sample sequenced in a study of blood T cell repertoires in COVID-19. The assay was immunoSEQ multiplex PCR, and TCRdb's table has in-frame clones only and misses some. Here the sample spans approximately 140,000 clones, roughly 88% being singletons. Sequencing was performed on peripheral blood. Receptor source: a human donor in a cohort sampled during active COVID-19.

V usage is TRBV4-3 and J usage is TRBJ1-3; possibly TRBD1 for D (5 bases). V gave up 0 bases and J gave up 0 bases, with 9 bases separating them. Germline V gene lookup returns CDR1 LGHNA and CDR2 YSLEER. The CDR3 is 16 amino acids. CDR3 sequence reads: CASSQEVQVSGNTIYF. The DNA of the CDR3 is TGCGCCAGCAGCCAAGAAGTACAGGTCTCTGGAAACACCATATATTTT.

This sequence joins TRBV5-1 and TRBJ2-1; no definite D call. CDR3 size: 13 residues. Looked up from germline, CDR1 is SGHRS and CDR2 is YFSETQ. Trimming cost V 3 bases and J 2 bases, with 6 bases left between them. CDR3 bases: TGCGCCAGCAGCTCGGGTCCCTACAATGAGCAGTTCTTC. This gives the protein CASSSGPYNEQFF. Full variable domain (rest looked up from reference TRBV5-1 and TRBJ2-1): KAGVTQTPRYLIKTRGQQVTLSCSPISGHRSVSWYQQTPGQGLQFLFEYFSETQRNKGNFPGRFSGRQFSNSRSEMNVSTLELGDSALYLCASSSGPYNEQFFGPGTRLTVL.

The chain recombines TRBV7-9 with TRBJ2-1; tentative D call: TRBD1 (5 bases). Germline CDR1 and CDR2: SEHNR and FQNEAQ (reference sequence). V was shortened by 2 bases and J by 5 bases, with 13 bases between the two germline ends. The CDR3 covers 15 residues. CDR3 sequence: CASSLNRGGDNEQFF. DNA of the CDR3: TGTGCCAGCAGCTTAAATAGGGGTGGGGACAATGAGCAGTTCTTC.

J is TRBJ1-5 and V is TRBV11-2; the match to TRBD1 covers 9 bases. Germline V lookup: CDR1 SGHAT, CDR2 FQNNGV. This CDR3 has 15 residues. J lost 4 bases, V lost 5 bases, and 6 bases had no gene match. CDR3 in DNA: TGTGCCAGCAGCCTGGACAGGGGTTGGAATCAGCCCCAGCATTTT. Protein: CASSLDRGWNQPQHF. The entire variable domain, with the rest obtained from reference TRBV11-2 and TRBJ1-5, is as follows: EAGVAQSPRYKIIEKRQSVAFWCNPISGHATLYWYQQILGQGPKLLIQFQNNGVVDDSQLPKDRFSAERLKGVDSTLKIQPAKLEDSAVYLCASSLDRGWNQPQHFGDGTRLSIL.

V usage is TRBV28 and J usage is TRBJ2-7; 7 bases align to TRBD1. This CDR3 has 14 amino acids. In germline, CDR1 is MDHEN, CDR2 SYDVKM. The V segment lost 5 bases and the J segment 2 bases; nucleotides outside the gene matches: 6. The CDR3: CASSPGQDPYEQYF. CDR3 DNA: TGTGCCAGCAGTCCCGGACAGGACCCCTACGAGCAGTACTTC.

V usage is TRBV14 and J usage is TRBJ1-2; D might be TRBD1 (5 bases). This CDR3 has 15 amino acids. Germline CDR1 reads SGHDN; CDR2 reads FVKESK. V dropped 1 base and J dropped 0 bases, with 9 bases sitting between them. CDR3 loop: CASSQGTGANYGYTF. The CDR3, as DNA: TGTGCCAGCAGCCAAGGAACAGGCGCTAACTATGGCTACACCTTC.

The rearrangement links TRBV5-1 to TRBJ2-3, with a tentative D call TRBD1 (6 bases). Trimming removed 4 bases at V and 0 bases at J, with 12 bases between. The CDR3 totals 15 residues. Germline V gene lookup returns CDR1 SGHRS and CDR2 YFSETQ. CDR3 sequence (DNA): TGCGCCAGCAGCCTACAGGGCTCTAGCACAGATACGCAGTATTTT. This codes for CASSLQGSSTDTQYF.

This clone was counted a few times. This CDR3 is CASSQDTHSGAEAFF. In DNA, the CDR3 is TGTGCCAGCAGCCAAGATACCCACTCCGGTGCTGAAGCTTTCTTT. The chain combines TRBV4-2 with TRBJ1-1; D remains ambiguous. Trimming shortened V by 0 bases and J by 6 bases, and 14 bases separated the two germline ends. This CDR3 is 15 amino acids long. Germline CDR1 reads LGHNA; CDR2 reads YNFKEQ.

The rearrangement links TRBV7-6 to TRBJ1-4; D is perhaps TRBD1 (5 bases). Germline V lookup: CDR1 SGHVS, CDR2 FNYEAQ. This CDR3 is built from 16 residues. V gave up 2 bases and J gave up 3 bases, with 13 bases separating them. CDR3 DNA sequence: TGTGCCAGCAGCTTACAGGACAAGGGTGCTAATGAAAAACTGTTTTTT. This translates into CASSLQDKGANEKLFF.

The CDR3 DNA follows: TGTGCCAGCAGCTTCGGGACAGGGACCGTGAACACTGAAGCTTTCTTT. Translated, it gives CASSFGTGTVNTEAFF. The rearrangement joins TRBV7-2 to TRBJ1-1; TRBD1 agrees at 9 bases. The V and J ends lost 3 bases and 0 bases, in that order; junction bases with no gene match: 5. The CDR3 is 16 amino acids. Germline assignment: CDR1 SGHTA and CDR2 FQGNSA. The whole variable domain, filled in from reference TRBV7-2 and TRBJ1-1, reads GAGVSQSPSNKVTEKGKDVELRCDPISGHTALYWYRQSLGQGLEFLIYFQGNSAPDKSGLPSDRFSAERTGGSVSTLTIQRTQQEDSAVYLCASSFGTGTVNTEAFFGQGTRLTVV.

The chain is built from TRBV15 and TRBJ1-5; 8 bases are shared with TRBD1. The V gene's germline CDR1 is LNHNV and CDR2 YYDKDF (reference sequence). This CDR3 has 16 amino acids. V shed 3 bases and J 3 bases; nucleotides not matched to a gene: 7. CDR3 amino acids: CATSSPGTGFNQPQHF. CDR3 sequence (DNA): TGTGCCACCAGCAGCCCCGGGACAGGCTTCAATCAGCCCCAGCATTTT.

CDR3 coding DNA: TGTGCCAGCAGCTTAGATGAGGGAGCATTAAATGGCTACACCTTC. Its translation is CASSLDEGALNGYTF. The chain has TRBV2 and TRBJ1-2; no clear D. The germline V and J ends were trimmed by 6 bases and 6 bases, with 20 bases remaining between them. Germline V gives CDR1 SNHLY, CDR2 FYNNEI. The CDR3 has 15 amino acids.

The count of this clone is one. The rearrangement joins TRBV12-3 or TRBV12-4 to TRBJ1-1; TRBD1 might be the D (5 bases). The CDR3 loop spans 13 amino acids. Trimming removed 1 base at V and 8 bases at J, with 11 bases between. The CDR3 nucleotides read TGTGCCAGCAGTTTAGTCGCGGGGCTCGAAGCTTTCTTT. It encodes CASSLVAGLEAFF.

In this sample, this clone turned up a few times. V is TRBV2 and J is TRBJ1-1; D ambiguous. The length of the CDR3 is 14 residues. With 6 bases removed from V and 1 base from J, the gap between germline ends came to 12 bases. CDR1 is SNHLY and CDR2 is FYNNEI in the germline V gene. In nucleotides, the CDR3 is TGTGCCAGCAGCGTTCAAACGGGGAACACTGAAGCTTTCTTT. Translated, it gives CASSVQTGNTEAFF.

This chain links TRBV4-1 with TRBJ1-2; maybe TRBD1 (5 bases). This CDR3 spans 15 amino acids. CDR1 is MGHRA, CDR2 YSYEKL, per germline. V was cut by 0 bases and J by 3 bases, with 11 bases left in between. The CDR3 DNA sequence: TGCGCCAGCAGCCAAGAGGGCCAAGGGGACTATGGCTACACCTTC. Translated, it gives CASSQEGQGDYGYTF.

The chain joins TRBV7-2 to TRBJ1-4; tentative D call: TRBD1 (5 bases). CDR1 SGHTA and CDR2 FQGNSA come from the germline V gene. The CDR3 is 15 residues long. The germline V and J ends were trimmed by 5 bases and 6 bases, with 16 bases remaining between them. The CDR3 nucleotides are TGTGCCAGCAGCCCATTCGGGGGGAAAGATGAAAAACTGTTTTTT. It yields the protein CASSPFGGKDEKLFF.

This clone came up once. CDR3 loop: CSVAGNVDQPQHF. The CDR3 coding sequence is TGCAGCGTTGCCGGGAACGTAGATCAGCCCCAGCATTTT. This chain links TRBV29-1 with TRBJ1-5; D gene ambiguous. There are 13 residues in the CDR3. Germline loops: CDR1 SQVTM, CDR2 ANQGSEA. V lost 4 bases and J 5 bases, leaving 12 bases between the germline ends. Filled out from reference TRBV29-1 and TRBJ1-5, the complete variable domain reads SAVISQKPSRDICQRGTSLTIQCQVDSQVTMMFWYRQQPGQSLTLIATANQGSEATYESGFVIDKFPISRPNLTFSTLTVSNMSPEDSSIYLCSVAGNVDQPQHFGDGTRLSIL.

As DNA, the CDR3 is TGTGCCAGCAGCGTAGAGTGGGGAGGTGGCTACACCTTC. Amino acids: CASSVEWGGGYTF. This rearrangement joins TRBV9 to TRBJ1-2; D gene unclear. The V end lost 0 bases, the J end lost 7 bases, and 10 bases lay between the germline ends. Germline lookup yields CDR1 SGDLS and CDR2 YYNGEE. CDR3 length: 13 residues.

The chain combines TRBV15 with TRBJ1-4; 9 bases line up with TRBD1. Germline V CDR1 and CDR2: LNHNV, YYDKDF (reference sequence). The CDR3 length is 13 residues. V shed 5 bases and J 10 bases; nucleotides not matched to a gene: 5. The CDR3 spells CATSPGTGRKLFF. As DNA, the CDR3 is TGTGCCACCAGCCCCGGGACAGGGCGAAAACTGTTTTTT.

This rearrangement joins TRBV7-9 to TRBJ2-3, with 9 bases matching TRBD2. Germline loops: CDR1 SEHNR, CDR2 FQNEAQ (reference sequence). J gave up 3 bases and V 5 bases, and 9 bases lay outside the gene matches. CDR3 size: 16 residues. The CDR3 DNA reads as TGTGCCAGCAGCACCGCGGGGGGGCCCCCGACAGATACGCAGTATTTT. Translating it yields CASSTAGGPPTDTQYF. Combining the CDR3 with reference TRBV7-9 and TRBJ2-3 gives the whole variable domain DTGVSQNPRHKITKRGQNVTFRCDPISEHNRLYWYRQTLGQGPEFLTYFQNEAQLEKSRLLSDRFSAERPKGSFSTLEIQRTEQGDSAMYLCASSTAGGPPTDTQYFGPGTRLTVL.

The chain employs TRBV10-2 and TRBJ2-5; unclear D gene. Trimming cost V 6 bases and J 3 bases, with 11 bases left between them. Looked up from germline, CDR1 is WSHSY and CDR2 is SAAADI. The CDR3 covers 13 residues. This chain's CDR3 is CASRPLVEETQYF. CDR3 DNA sequence: TGCGCCAGCAGACCACTGGTTGAAGAGACCCAGTACTTC.

The chain recombines TRBV5-1 with TRBJ2-1; D may be TRBD1 (6 bases). V was shortened by 0 bases and J by 5 bases, with 15 bases between the two germline ends. The CDR3 has 16 amino acids. Germline values: CDR1 SGHRS, CDR2 YFSETQ. CDR3 residues: CASSLAYRGINNEQFF. The CDR3 region has the DNA TGCGCCAGCAGCTTGGCCTATAGGGGGATTAACAATGAGCAGTTCTTC.

This sequence joins TRBV7-2 and TRBJ2-7; 9 nucleotides line up with TRBD2. Trimming cost V 4 bases and J 2 bases; bases outside gene matches: 6. Germline loops: CDR1 SGHTA, CDR2 FQGNSA. This CDR3 has 15 amino acids. The CDR3 region has the DNA TGTGCCAGCAGCTCCAACGGACTAGCGACCTACGAGCAGTACTTC. Protein: CASSSNGLATYEQYF.

J is TRBJ2-3 and V is TRBV25-1; 11 positions match TRBD2. Germline V gene lookup returns CDR1 MGHDK and CDR2 SYGVNS. V dropped 4 bases and J dropped 1; count of bases not matched to a gene: 1. The CDR3 is made up of 15 amino acids. The CDR3 protein is CASSGLAGRTDTQYF. For the CDR3, the DNA is TGTGCCAGCAGTGGACTAGCGGGGCGCACAGATACGCAGTATTTT.

The count of this clone is one. This chain joins TRBV21-1 and TRBJ1-1. TRBV21-1 is a listed pseudogene. The CDR3 sequence is 20 residues long. CDR3 residues: CASSKGSEDWLNQMNTEAFF. The CDR3 DNA reads as TGTGCCAGCAGCAAAGGATCGGAGGATTGGCTTAACCAAATGAACACTGAAGCTTTCTTT.